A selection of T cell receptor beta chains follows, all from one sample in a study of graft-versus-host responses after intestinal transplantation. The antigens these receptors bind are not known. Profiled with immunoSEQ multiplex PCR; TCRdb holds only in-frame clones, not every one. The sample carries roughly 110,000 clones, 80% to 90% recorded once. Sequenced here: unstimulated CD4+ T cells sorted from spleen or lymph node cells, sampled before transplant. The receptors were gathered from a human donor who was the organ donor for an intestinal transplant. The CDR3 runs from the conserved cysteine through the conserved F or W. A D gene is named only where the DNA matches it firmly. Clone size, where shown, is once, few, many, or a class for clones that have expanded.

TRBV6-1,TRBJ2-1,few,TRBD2,CASSDTSGRAGWYEQFF,TGTGCCAGCAGTGATACTAGCGGGAGGGCCGGCTGGTATGAGCAGTTCTTC
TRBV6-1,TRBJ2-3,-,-,CASSEGVSSSTDTQYF,TGTGCCAGCAGTGAAGGGGTGAGCTCTAGCACAGATACGCAGTATTTT
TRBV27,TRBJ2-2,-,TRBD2,CASSTLGLAGGNTGELFF,TGTGCCAGCAGTACCCTGGGACTAGCGGGGGGAAACACCGGGGAGCTGTTTTTT
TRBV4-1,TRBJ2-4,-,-,CASSQDPRTGQYF,TGCGCCAGCAGCCAAGACCCCCGAACGGGCCAGTACTTC
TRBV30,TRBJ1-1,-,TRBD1,CAWSIGDRTTEAFF,TGTGCCTGGAGTATCGGGGACAGAACGACAGAAGCTTTCTTT
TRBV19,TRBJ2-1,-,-,CASRDKGGSVNEQFF,TGTGCCAGTAGAGACAAAGGGGGTAGCGTAAATGAGCAGTTCTTC
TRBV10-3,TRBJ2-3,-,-,CAISSTDTQYF,TGTGCCATCAGTAGCACAGATACGCAGTATTTT
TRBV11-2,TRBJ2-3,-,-,CASSLDAADTQYF,TGTGCCAGCAGCTTAGATGCGGCAGATACGCAGTATTTT
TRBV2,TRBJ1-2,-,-,CASSDWPRTDYGYTF,TGTGCCAGCAGTGATTGGCCCCGGACTGACTATGGCTACACCTTC
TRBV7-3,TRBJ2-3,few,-,CASSSRLDRSDTQYF,TGTGCCAGCAGCTCCCGCCTCGACAGGTCAGATACGCAGTATTTT
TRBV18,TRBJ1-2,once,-,CASSPPLETLYGYTF,TGTGCCAGCTCACCACCGCTCGAGACGCTCTATGGCTACACCTTC
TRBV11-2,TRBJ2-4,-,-,CASSLDSTAKNIQYF,TGTGCCAGCAGCTTAGATTCTACAGCCAAAAACATTCAGTACTTC
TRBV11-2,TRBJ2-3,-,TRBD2,CASSLGLAGAGDTQYF,TGTGCCAGCAGCTTAGGTCTAGCGGGGGCCGGAGATACGCAGTATTTT
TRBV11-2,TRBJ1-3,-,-,CASSYRSSGNTIYF,TGTGCCAGCAGCTATCGTAGCTCTGGAAACACCATATATTTT
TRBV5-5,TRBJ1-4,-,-,CASSLWAPQTTNEKLFF,TGTGCCAGCAGCTTGTGGGCACCCCAAACAACTAATGAAAAACTGTTTTTT
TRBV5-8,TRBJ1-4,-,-,CASSRGRTNEKLFF,TGTGCCAGCAGCCGGGGACGGACTAATGAAAAACTGTTTTTT
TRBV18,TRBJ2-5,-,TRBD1,CASSPTRQGKFETQYF,TGTGCCAGCTCACCAACAAGACAGGGGAAGTTTGAGACCCAGTACTTC
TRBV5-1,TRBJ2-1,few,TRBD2,CASSLEAGGPHEQFF,TGCGCCAGCAGCTTGGAAGCGGGGGGGCCCCATGAGCAGTTCTTC
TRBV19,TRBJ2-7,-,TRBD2,CASSISGGNYEQYF,TGTGCCAGTAGTATTAGCGGGGGTAACTACGAGCAGTACTTC
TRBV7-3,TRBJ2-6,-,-,CASSLGVGSGANVLTF,TGTGCCAGCAGCTTGGGAGTTGGGTCTGGGGCCAACGTCCTGACTTTC
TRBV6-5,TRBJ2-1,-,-,CASSYRAPYNEQFF,TGTGCCAGCAGTTATCGGGCCCCGTACAATGAGCAGTTCTTC
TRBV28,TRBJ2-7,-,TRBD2,CASMGLAGRPYEQYF,TGTGCCAGCATGGGGCTAGCGGGCCGACCCTACGAGCAGTACTTC
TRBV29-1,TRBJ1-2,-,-,CSGVTGTYGYTF,TGCAGCGGGGTGACCGGGACCTATGGCTACACCTTC
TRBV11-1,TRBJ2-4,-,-,CASSQDGARIQYF,TGTGCCAGCAGCCAGGACGGGGCTCGCATTCAGTACTTC
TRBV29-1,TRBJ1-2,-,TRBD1,CSVAGQGDYGYTF,TGCAGCGTAGCGGGACAGGGAGACTATGGCTACACCTTC
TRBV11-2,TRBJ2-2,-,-,CASSIRYTGELFF,TGTGCCAGCAGCATTAGATACACCGGGGAGCTGTTTTTT
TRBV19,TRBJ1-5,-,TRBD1,CASSIGRTGGVHQPQHF,TGTGCCAGTAGTATAGGGCGGACAGGGGGAGTGCATCAGCCCCAGCATTTT
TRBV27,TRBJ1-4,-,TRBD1,CASSPQGAGEKLFF,TGTGCCAGCAGTCCCCAGGGGGCCGGTGAAAAACTGTTTTTT
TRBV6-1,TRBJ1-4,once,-,CASRRRSNEKLFF,TGTGCCAGCAGGCGACGGTCAAATGAAAAACTGTTTTTT
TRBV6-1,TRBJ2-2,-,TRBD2,CASSAGLAGAGTGELFF,TGTGCCAGCAGTGCGGGACTAGCGGGAGCGGGCACCGGGGAGCTGTTTTTT
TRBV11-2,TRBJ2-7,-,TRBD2,CASSLDSGGYEQYF,TGTGCCAGCAGCTTAGATAGCGGGGGCTACGAGCAGTACTTC
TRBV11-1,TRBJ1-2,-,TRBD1,CASSPRDRNPGGYTF,TGTGCCAGCAGCCCCCGGGACAGGAATCCGGGAGGCTACACCTTC
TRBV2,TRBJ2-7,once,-,CASTWSLGEQYF,TGTGCCAGCACTTGGAGCCTAGGGGAGCAGTACTTC
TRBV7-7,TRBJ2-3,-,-,CASSALGTDTQYF,TGTGCTAGCAGCGCCCTTGGCACAGATACGCAGTATTTT
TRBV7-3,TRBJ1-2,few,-,CASSPRVAGAHNVTF,TGTGCCAGCAGCCCCCGGGTGGCAGGGGCTCATAACGTCACCTTC
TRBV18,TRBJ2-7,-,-,CASSPHKIYEQYF,TGTGCCAGCTCACCACACAAGATCTACGAGCAGTACTTC
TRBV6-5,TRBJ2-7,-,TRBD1,CASSYRGQFNEQYF,TGTGCCAGCAGTTACCGGGGACAGTTTAACGAGCAGTACTTC
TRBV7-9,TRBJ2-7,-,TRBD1,CASSFRDSEQYF,TGTGCCAGCAGCTTCCGGGACAGCGAGCAGTACTTC
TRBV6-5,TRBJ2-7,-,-,CASSYSRTGYEQYF,TGTGCCAGCAGTTACAGTAGGACGGGATACGAGCAGTACTTC
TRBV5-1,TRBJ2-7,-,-,CASSLAAGAYEQYF,TGCGCCAGCAGCTTGGCGGCAGGGGCCTACGAGCAGTACTTC
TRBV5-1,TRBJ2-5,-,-,CASSLGYPGETQYF,TGCGCCAGCAGCTTGGGGTATCCGGGAGAGACCCAGTACTTC
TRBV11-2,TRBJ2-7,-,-,CASSLGRGAQYF,TGTGCCAGCAGCTTAGGTCGGGGGGCGCAGTACTTC
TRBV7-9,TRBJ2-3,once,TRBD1,CASSRGQGAQDTQYF,TGTGCCAGCAGCCGTGGACAGGGGGCTCAAGATACGCAGTATTTT
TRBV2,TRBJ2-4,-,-,CASSDATLAKNIQYF,TGTGCCAGCAGTGACGCCACTTTAGCCAAAAACATTCAGTACTTC
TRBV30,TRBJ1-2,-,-,CAWSVGPYGYTF,TGCGCCTGGAGTGTAGGGCCCTATGGCTACACCTTC
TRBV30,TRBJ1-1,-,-,CAWSVGFGPLNTEAFF,TGTGCCTGGAGTGTAGGATTCGGACCGCTGAACACTGAAGCTTTCTTT
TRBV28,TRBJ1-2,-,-,CASSFYYGYTF,TGTGCCAGCAGTTTTTACTATGGCTACACCTTC
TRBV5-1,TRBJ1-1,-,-,CASSLVGQNTEAFF,TGCGCCAGCAGCTTGGTTGGGCAGAACACTGAAGCTTTCTTT